This T cell receptor beta chain was sequenced during a study of blood T cell repertoires in COVID-19. Study-level information: Sites in the United States, Italy and Spain provided acute and convalescent COVID-19 samples. Nucleic acid was either cDNA or gDNA, and it came from T cells, B-cell-depleted T cells, or PBMCs.

CDR1 LGHDT and CDR2 YNNKEL come from the germline V gene (reference sequence). This CDR3 is built from 15 residues. V shed 3 bases and J shed 5 bases, with 15 bases lying between them. This clone appeared once. Source study methods: The authors estimated nucleated cell counts from reference gene primer amplification. The assay was immunoSEQ multiplex PCR, and TCRdb's table has in-frame clones only and misses some. Clone size and V and J calls were adopted from that table, with D and trimming inferred from the DNA. This table holds 350,000 to 400,000 clones, around 90% found once. The chain has TRBV3-1 (or the pseudogene TRBV3-2) and TRBJ2-3, with D possibly being TRBD1 (6 bases). This receptor was obtained from a man aged 18 to 35 with active or convalescent COVID-19. Material: peripheral blood. CDR3 protein: CASSHRDTLEDTQYF. The DNA of the CDR3 is TGTGCCAGCAGCCACCGGGACACCCTCGAAGATACGCAGTATTTT.